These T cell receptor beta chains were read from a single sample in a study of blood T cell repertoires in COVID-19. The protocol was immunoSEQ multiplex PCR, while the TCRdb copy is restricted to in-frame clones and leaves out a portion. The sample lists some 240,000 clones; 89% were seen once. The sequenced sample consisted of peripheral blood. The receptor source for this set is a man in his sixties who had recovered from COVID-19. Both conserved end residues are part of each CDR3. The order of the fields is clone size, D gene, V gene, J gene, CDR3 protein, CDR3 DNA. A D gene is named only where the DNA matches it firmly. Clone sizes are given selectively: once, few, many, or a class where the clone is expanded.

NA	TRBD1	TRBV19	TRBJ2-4	CASSSPGQLAKNIQYF	TGTGCCAGTAGTAGCCCGGGACAGCTAGCCAAAAACATTCAGTACTTC
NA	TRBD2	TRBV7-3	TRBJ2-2	CASSGANTGELFF	TGTGCCTCGAGCGGGGCGAACACCGGGGAGCTGTTTTTT
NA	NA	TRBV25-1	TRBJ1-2	CASSEVTSIYGYTF	TGTGCCAGCAGTGAGGTAACATCGATCTATGGCTACACCTTC
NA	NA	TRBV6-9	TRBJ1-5	CASSYGGVYSNQPQHF	TGTGCCAGCAGTTATGGGGGGGTCTATAGCAATCAGCCCCAGCATTTT
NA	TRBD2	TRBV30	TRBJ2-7	CAWSVTGGSSYEQYF	TGTGCCTGGAGTGTAACGGGGGGGAGCTCCTACGAGCAGTACTTC
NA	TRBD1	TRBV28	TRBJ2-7	CASSLAGGEQYF	TGTGCCAGCAGTCTGGCAGGGGGCGAGCAGTACTTC
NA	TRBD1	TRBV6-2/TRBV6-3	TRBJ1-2	CASSYFGTGVNYGYTF	TGTGCCAGCAGTTACTTCGGGACAGGGGTGAACTATGGCTACACCTTC
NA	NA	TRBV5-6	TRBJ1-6	CASSLSKGNSPLHF	TGTGCCAGCAGCTTGTCGAAGGGGAATTCACCCCTCCACTTT
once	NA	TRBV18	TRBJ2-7	CASSPLATETGQYF	TGTGCCAGCTCACCATTAGCTACAGAAACAGGGCAGTACTTC
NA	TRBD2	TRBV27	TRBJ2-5	CASSWRGGQETQYF	TGTGCCAGCAGTTGGCGGGGGGGGCAAGAGACCCAGTACTTC
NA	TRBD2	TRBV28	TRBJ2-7	CASSSGLPEVEQYF	TGTGCCAGCAGTTCGGGACTACCGGAGGTCGAGCAGTACTTC
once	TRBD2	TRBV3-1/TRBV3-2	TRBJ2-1	CASSQEGLAGVFEQFF	TGTGCCAGCAGCCAAGAGGGACTAGCGGGAGTCTTTGAGCAGTTCTTC
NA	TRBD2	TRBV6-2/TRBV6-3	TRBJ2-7	CASSFSGQAYEQYF	TGTGCCAGCAGTTTTAGCGGGCAGGCCTACGAGCAGTACTTC
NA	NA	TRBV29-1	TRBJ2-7	CSALHGALWYF	TGCAGCGCCCTCCATGGGGCCTTATGGTACTTC
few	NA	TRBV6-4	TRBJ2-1	CASSETGNNEQFF	TGTGCCAGCAGTGAAACAGGGAACAATGAGCAGTTCTTC
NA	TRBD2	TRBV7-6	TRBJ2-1	CASSSGLAGGYEQFF	TGTGCCAGCAGCTCCGGACTAGCGGGAGGCTATGAGCAGTTCTTC
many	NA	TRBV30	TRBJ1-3	CAWTRAGGNTIYF	TGTGCCTGGACCCGGGCAGGGGGAAACACCATATATTTT
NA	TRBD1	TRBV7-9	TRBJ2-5	CASSTPGTGWETQYF	TGTGCCAGCAGCACTCCCGGGACAGGGTGGGAGACCCAGTACTTC
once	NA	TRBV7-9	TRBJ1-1	CASSPRTGDLTFF	TGTGCCAGCAGCCCCCGGACGGGGGATCTAACTTTCTTT
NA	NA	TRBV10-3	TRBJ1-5	CAISGYSNQPQHF	TGTGCCATCAGTGGTTATAGCAATCAGCCCCAGCATTTT
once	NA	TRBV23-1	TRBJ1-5	CASSQGTYSNQPQHF	TGCGCCAGCAGTCAAGGGACATATAGCAATCAGCCCCAGCATTTT
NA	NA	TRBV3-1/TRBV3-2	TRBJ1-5	CASSYGGNQPQHF	TGTGCCAGCAGCTACGGAGGGAATCAGCCCCAGCATTTT
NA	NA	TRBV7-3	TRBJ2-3	CASSLLGTRNTDTQYF	TGTGCCAGCAGCTTATTGGGGACAAGGAACACAGATACGCAGTATTTT
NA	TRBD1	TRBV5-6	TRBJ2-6	CASSPQGAGANVLTF	TGTGCCAGCAGCCCTCAGGGGGCTGGGGCCAACGTCCTGACTTTC
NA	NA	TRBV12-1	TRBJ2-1	CASTRHAGVNEQFF	TGTGCCAGCACCCGACACGCCGGGGTCAATGAGCAGTTCTTC
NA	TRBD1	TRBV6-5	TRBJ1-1	CATWGQVEAFF	TGTGCCACCTGGGGACAGGTTGAAGCTTTCTTT
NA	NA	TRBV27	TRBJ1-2	CASSSMRRESNYGYTF	TGTGCCAGCAGTTCCATGAGGCGAGAGTCTAACTATGGCTACACCTTC
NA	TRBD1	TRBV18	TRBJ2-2	CASSLYGTGKTGELFF	TGTGCCAGCTCTTTGTACGGGACAGGGAAAACCGGGGAGCTGTTTTTT
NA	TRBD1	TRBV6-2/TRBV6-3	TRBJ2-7	CASSSQGGEREQYF	TGTGCCAGCAGTTCACAGGGGGGTGAGAGAGAGCAGTACTTC
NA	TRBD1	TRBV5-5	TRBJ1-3	CASSLVTGGSLLAGNTIYF	TGTGCCAGCAGCTTGGTGACAGGGGGTTCTCTTTTAGCTGGAAACACCATATATTTT
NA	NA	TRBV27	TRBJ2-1	CASRGSVGNEQFF	TGTGCCAGCCGAGGGAGCGTGGGGAATGAGCAGTTCTTC
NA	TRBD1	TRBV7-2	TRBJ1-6	CASSLGQGVWSPLHF	TGTGCCAGCAGCTTGGGACAGGGGGTATGGTCACCCCTCCACTTT
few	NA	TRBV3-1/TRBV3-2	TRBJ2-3	CASSQRGSTDTQYF	TGTGCCAGCAGCCAGCGGGGTAGCACAGATACGCAGTATTTT
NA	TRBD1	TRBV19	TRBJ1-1	CASSIQGAWAEAFF	TGTGCCAGTAGTATACAGGGGGCTTGGGCTGAAGCTTTCTTT
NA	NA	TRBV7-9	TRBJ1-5	CASSPQTGVNQPQHF	TGTGCCAGCAGTCCACAGACAGGTGTGAATCAGCCCCAGCATTTT
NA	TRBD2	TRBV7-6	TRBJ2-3	CASSPMTSGDPDTQYF	TGTGCCAGCAGCCCCATGACTAGCGGGGACCCAGATACGCAGTATTTT
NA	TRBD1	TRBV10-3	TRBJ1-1	CASQGAGDTEAFF	TGTGCCTCTCAGGGGGCAGGGGACACTGAAGCTTTCTTT
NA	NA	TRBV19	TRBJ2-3	CASSILGLTDTQYF	TGTGCCAGTAGTATCCTGGGACTCACAGATACGCAGTATTTT
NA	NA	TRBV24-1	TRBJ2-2	CATRQGGGLNTGELFF	TGTGCCACCCGTCAAGGGGGAGGGTTAAACACCGGGGAGCTGTTTTTT
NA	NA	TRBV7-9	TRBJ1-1	CASSVQGAGTEAFF	TGTGCCAGCAGCGTTCAAGGGGCAGGCACTGAAGCTTTCTTT
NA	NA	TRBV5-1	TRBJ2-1	CASSVQTPYNEQFF	TGCGCCAGCAGCGTACAGACCCCTTACAATGAGCAGTTCTTC
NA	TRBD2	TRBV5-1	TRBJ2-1	CASSSGLAGRGEQFF	TGCGCCAGCAGCTCCGGACTAGCGGGGAGGGGTGAGCAGTTCTTC
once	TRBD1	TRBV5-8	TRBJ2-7	CASSRDRAFFYEQYF	TGTGCCAGCAGCCGGGACAGGGCTTTTTTCTACGAGCAGTACTTC
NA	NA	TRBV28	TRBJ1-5	CASSFPDISQPQHF	TGTGCCAGCAGTTTCCCGGACATTTCTCAGCCCCAGCATTTT
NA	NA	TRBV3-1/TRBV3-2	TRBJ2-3	CASSQLPKSSGGTDTQYF	TGTGCCAGCAGCCAACTTCCCAAATCCAGCGGAGGCACAGATACGCAGTATTTT
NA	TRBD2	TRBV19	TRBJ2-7	CASSITSGSYEQYF	TGTGCCAGTAGTATTACTAGCGGCTCCTACGAGCAGTACTTC
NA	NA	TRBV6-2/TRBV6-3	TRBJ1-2	CASSYPPAGANGYTF	TGTGCCAGCAGTTACCCCCCGGCAGGGGCGAATGGCTACACCTTC
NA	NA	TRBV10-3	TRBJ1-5	CAISEPPRDQPQHF	TGTGCCATCAGTGAGCCCCCCAGGGATCAGCCCCAGCATTTT
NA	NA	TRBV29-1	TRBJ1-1	CSVEKDSRPEAFF	TGCAGCGTTGAGAAGGACAGTCGCCCTGAAGCTTTCTTT
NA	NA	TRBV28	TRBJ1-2	CASSLGGAPSNYGYTF	TGTGCCAGCAGTTTGGGGGGGGCACCCTCTAACTATGGCTACACCTTC
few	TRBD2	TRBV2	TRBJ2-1	CASNGLAGNYYNEQFF	TGTGCCAGCAACGGACTAGCGGGAAACTACTACAATGAGCAGTTCTTC
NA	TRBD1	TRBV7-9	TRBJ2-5	CASSIYRDRSRKKETQYF	TGTGCCAGCAGCATATACCGGGACAGGAGCCGAAAAAAAGAGACCCAGTACTTC
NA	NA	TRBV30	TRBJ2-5	CAWSVGPGVGQETQYF	TGTGCCTGGAGTGTCGGACCCGGGGTCGGCCAAGAGACCCAGTACTTC
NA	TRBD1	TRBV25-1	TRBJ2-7	CASRRPGTGFEQYF	TGTGCCAGCCGCCGCCCCGGGACAGGGTTCGAGCAGTACTTC
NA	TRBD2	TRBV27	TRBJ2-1	CASSLLRLAGANEQFF	TGTGCCAGCAGTTTATTAAGACTAGCGGGAGCCAATGAGCAGTTCTTC
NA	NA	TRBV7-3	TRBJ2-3	CASSLGVGTDTQYF	TGTGCCAGCAGCTTAGGAGTGGGCACAGATACGCAGTATTTT
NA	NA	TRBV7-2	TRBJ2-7	CASSVFGASSTYEQYF	TGTGCCAGCAGCGTTTTTGGGGCAAGTTCGACCTACGAGCAGTACTTC